This T cell receptor beta chain was sequenced in a study of blood T cell repertoires in COVID-19. As processed by the authors: Amplification from reference gene primers served as the basis for estimated nucleated cell counts. The table came from immunoSEQ multiplex PCR; TCRdb's copy has only in-frame clones and leaves some out. V and J calls and clone size are as listed in that table; D and trimming were resolved from the DNA. The table lists about 97,000 clones, around nine tenths of them singletons. While infection was still active, Seattle patients were enrolled and then followed longitudinally. The sample was peripheral blood. This clonotype was obtained from a man aged 50 to 59 with COVID-19, enrolled during active disease.

For the CDR3, the DNA is TGTGCCAGCAGCTTAATCGCAGGGGGCATTTATGGCTACACCTTC. Translating it yields CASSLIAGGIYGYTF. The gene calls are TRBV13 and TRBJ1-2; 8 bases line up with TRBD1. This CDR3 is 15 amino acids long. Germline V gives CDR1 PRHDT, CDR2 FYEKMQ (reference sequence). After removal of 2 bases from V and 5 bases from J, the junction contained 7 bases not matched to a gene.